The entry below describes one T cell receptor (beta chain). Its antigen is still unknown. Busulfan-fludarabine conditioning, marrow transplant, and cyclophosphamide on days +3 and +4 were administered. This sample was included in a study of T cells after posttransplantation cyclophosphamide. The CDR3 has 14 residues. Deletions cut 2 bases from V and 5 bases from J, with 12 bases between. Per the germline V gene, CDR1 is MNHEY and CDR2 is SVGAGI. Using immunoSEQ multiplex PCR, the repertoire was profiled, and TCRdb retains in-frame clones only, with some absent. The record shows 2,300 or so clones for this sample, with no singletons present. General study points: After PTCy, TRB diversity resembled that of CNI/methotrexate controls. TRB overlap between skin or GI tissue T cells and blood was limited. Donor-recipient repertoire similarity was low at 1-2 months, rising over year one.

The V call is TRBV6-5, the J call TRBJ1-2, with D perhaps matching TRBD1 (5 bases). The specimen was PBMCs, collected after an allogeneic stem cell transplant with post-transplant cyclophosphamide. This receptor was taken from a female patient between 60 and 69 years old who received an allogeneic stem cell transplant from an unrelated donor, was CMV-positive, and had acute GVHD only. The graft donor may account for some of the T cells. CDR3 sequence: CASSYRGVGYGYTF. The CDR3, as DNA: TGTGCCAGCAGTTACCGGGGGGTTGGGTATGGCTACACCTTC.